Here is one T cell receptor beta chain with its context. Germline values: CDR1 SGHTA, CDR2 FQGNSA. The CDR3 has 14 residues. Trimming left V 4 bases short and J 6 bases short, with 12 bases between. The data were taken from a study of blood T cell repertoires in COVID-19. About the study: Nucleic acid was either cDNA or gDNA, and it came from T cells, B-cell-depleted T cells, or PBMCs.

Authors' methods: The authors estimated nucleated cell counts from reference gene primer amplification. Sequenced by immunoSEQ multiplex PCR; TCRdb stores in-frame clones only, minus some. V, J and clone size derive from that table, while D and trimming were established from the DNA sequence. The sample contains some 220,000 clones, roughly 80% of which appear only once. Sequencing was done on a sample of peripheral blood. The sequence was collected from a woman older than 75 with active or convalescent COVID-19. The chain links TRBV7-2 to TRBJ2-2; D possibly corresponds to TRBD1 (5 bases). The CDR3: CASSYASQAGELFF. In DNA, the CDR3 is TGTGCCAGCAGCTATGCATCACAGGCCGGGGAGCTGTTTTTT.